The 19 T cell receptor beta chains reported below all come from one sample, sequenced in a study of shared clonotypes between healthy human individuals. The data were produced by immunoSEQ multiplex PCR, yet TCRdb's version contains in-frame clones alone and is incomplete. The data hold roughly 2.5 million clones, with more than 80% observed a single time. Sequences were obtained from naive CD4+ T cells sorted from blood. The subset is: CD45RA+ positively selected. These receptors all stem from a young man in good health.

The chain joins TRBV6-1 to TRBJ2-7; D may be TRBD1 or TRBD2 (6 bases each). In germline, CDR1 is MNHNS, CDR2 SASEGT. The CDR3 covers 14 residues. The V end lost 3 bases, the J end lost 6 bases, and 15 bases lay between the germline ends. Here the CDR3 reads CASSEVGGTGEQYF. DNA of the CDR3: TGTGCCAGCAGTGAGGTAGGGGGGACTGGCGAGCAGTACTTC.

The chain joins TRBV7-3 to TRBJ1-1; D is possibly TRBD1 (5 bases). With 5 bases removed from V and 3 bases from J, the gap between germline ends came to 19 bases. The CDR3 extends over 16 amino acids. The germline V gene has CDR1 SGHTA and CDR2 FQGTGA. CDR3 residues: CASSPGSDWGDTEAFF. CDR3 nucleotide sequence: TGTGCCAGCAGCCCCGGGTCAGACTGGGGGGACACTGAAGCTTTCTTT.

A few counts support this clone. Other DNA sequences in the sample encode the same CDR3. This chain connects TRBV29-1 to TRBJ2-7; D is undetermined. Between the trimmed V and J ends, which lost 3 bases and 2 bases, there was a span of 5 bases. The CDR3 runs 11 residues. Germline loops: CDR1 SQVTM, CDR2 ANQGSEA. This CDR3 is CSVEGPYEQYF. In DNA form, the CDR3 reads TGCAGCGTTGAGGGTCCCTACGAGCAGTACTTC.

The CDR3 reads CASSLRDRGTSGANVLTF. DNA for the CDR3: TGTGCCAGCTCACTACGGGACAGGGGTACCTCTGGGGCCAACGTCCTGACTTTC. The gene calls are TRBV18 and TRBJ2-6; 10 nucleotides agree with TRBD1. V lost 4 bases and J lost 0; bases outside the gene matches: 6. In germline, CDR1 is KGHSH, CDR2 LQKENI. The length of the CDR3 is 18 residues. The full variable domain, in which reference TRBV18 and TRBJ2-6 provide the parts outside the CDR3, is NAGVMQNPRHLVRRRGQEARLRCSPMKGHSHVYWYRQLPEEGLKFMVYLQKENIIDESGMPKERFSAEFPKEGPSILRIQQVVRGDSAAYFCASSLRDRGTSGANVLTFGAGSRLTVL.

The gene calls are TRBV7-9 and TRBJ1-1, with TRBD1 matching over 8 bases. The CDR3 covers 16 residues. Trimming cost V 5 bases and J 0 bases; bases outside gene matches: 8. The germline CDR1 and CDR2 sequences are SEHNR and FQNEAQ (reference sequence). The CDR3 region has the DNA TGTGCCAGCAGCCCCCGGACAGGGTCGGTGAACACTGAAGCTTTCTTT. This sequence encodes CASSPRTGSVNTEAFF.

The chain carries TRBV7-2 and TRBJ1-2, with TRBD1 as a possible D gene (6 bases). The V gene's germline CDR1 is SGHTA and CDR2 FQGNSA. Trimming took off 1 base at V and 6 bases at J, with 18 bases between the two ends. The length of the CDR3 is 16 residues. Here the CDR3 DNA reads TGTGCCAGCAGCTTAGGGGATTTGAAACAGGGTAATGGCTACACCTTC. Amino acids: CASSLGDLKQGNGYTF.

The J gene is TRBJ1-2, the V gene TRBV6-1; maybe TRBD1 (6 bases). The CDR3 consists of 14 residues. The germline V gene has CDR1 MNHNS and CDR2 SASEGT. V was pared by 3 bases and J by 4 bases, with 12 bases between. This chain's CDR3 is CASSEWTEFYGYTF. The CDR3 bases are TGTGCCAGCAGTGAGTGGACAGAGTTCTATGGCTACACCTTC.

The gene calls are TRBV7-9 and TRBJ2-3; TRBD2 might be the D (7 bases). The V end was cut by 5 bases, the J end by 6 bases, with 18 bases between. Germline-derived CDR1 and CDR2 are SEHNR and FQNEAQ (reference sequence). This CDR3 is built from 15 residues. The CDR3 DNA follows: TGTGCCAGCAGCCCACGCGGGGGCTCTGTGGATACGCAGTATTTT. Its protein is CASSPRGGSVDTQYF.

DNA of the CDR3: TGTGCCAGCAGTGAAGCAGGGCAGGCTATACCCTACGAGCAGTACTTC. Translated, it gives CASSEAGQAIPYEQYF. The rearrangement uses TRBV6-1 and TRBJ2-7, with D unresolved. The germline V gene has CDR1 MNHNS and CDR2 SASEGT. This CDR3 spans 16 amino acids. V was pared by 0 bases and J by 2 bases, with 14 bases between.

This clone was seen only once. The chain combines TRBV9 with TRBJ2-2, with TRBD2 matching over 7 bases. In germline, CDR1 is SGDLS, CDR2 YYNGEE. The CDR3 spans 17 residues. V gave up 4 bases and J gave up 3 bases; unmatched junction bases: 12. The DNA of the CDR3 is TGTGCCAGCAGCCCCAGTCAACGGACTAGTTACACCGGGGAGCTGTTTTTT. This sequence encodes CASSPSQRTSYTGELFF. Full variable domain (remainder filled in from reference TRBV9 and TRBJ2-2): DSGVTQTPKHLITATGQRVTLRCSPRSGDLSVYWYQQSLDQGLQFLIQYYNGEERAKGNILERFSAQQFPDLHSELNLSSLELGDSALYFCASSPSQRTSYTGELFFGEGSRLTVL.

The gene calls are TRBV6-5 and TRBJ1-5; D possibly corresponds to TRBD1 (6 bases). The CDR3 loop spans 13 amino acids. Germline CDR1 MNHEY, CDR2 SVGAGI. Trimming stripped 5 bases from V and 5 bases from J, with 10 bases between. The CDR3 spells CASSETGYQPQHF. CDR3 sequence (DNA): TGTGCCAGCAGTGAGACAGGTTATCAGCCCCAGCATTTT.

This clone showed up just once. V is TRBV11-2 and J is TRBJ2-7; 8 bases agree with TRBD2. Per the germline V gene, CDR1 is SGHAT and CDR2 is FQNNGV. This CDR3 region has 14 residues. The V gene end was trimmed by 2 bases and the J gene end by 6 bases; junction bases not matched to a gene: 6. The DNA for the CDR3 is TGTGCCAGCAGCTTACGGGAGGGACTTGGCGAGCAGTACTTC. It specifies CASSLREGLGEQYF.

Worth noting for this clone: The same CDR3 arises from other DNA sequences in this sample as well. The chain combines TRBV10-1 with TRBJ1-2; D might be TRBD1 (5 bases). Germline CDR1 WNHNN, CDR2 SYGVQD (reference sequence). There are 13 residues in the CDR3. V gave up 5 bases and J gave up 2 bases, with 9 bases separating them. CDR3 region: CASSSGTNYGYTF. CDR3 DNA: TGCGCCAGCAGTTCAGGGACCAACTATGGCTACACCTTC.

CDR3 loop: CASSFRTDRSEAFF. CDR3 sequence (DNA): TGTGCCAGCAGTTTCAGGACAGACCGGAGTGAAGCTTTCTTT. V and J are TRBV2 and TRBJ1-1; a weak D match, TRBD1 (6 bases). CDR3 length: 14 amino acids. Germline V lookup: CDR1 SNHLY, CDR2 FYNNEI. V shed 5 bases and J shed 7 bases, with 17 bases lying between them.

The rearrangement joins TRBV6-1 to TRBJ1-5; possible D gene TRBD1, 5 bases. Germline CDR1 MNHNS, CDR2 SASEGT. The germline V and J ends were trimmed by 0 bases and 9 bases, with 15 bases remaining between them. The CDR3 runs to 15 residues. This CDR3 reads CASSEAGQWQGPQHF. CDR3 in DNA: TGTGCCAGCAGTGAAGCGGGGCAGTGGCAAGGGCCCCAGCATTTT.

Turning to this clone: This CDR3 is also generated by other DNA sequences in the sample. The rearrangement uses TRBV2 and TRBJ1-4; 9 bases are a match to TRBD1. Per germline, CDR1 SNHLY and CDR2 FYNNEI. The CDR3 has 13 amino acids. The J segment lost 8 bases and the V segment lost 6 bases, leaving 4 bases of the junction unmatched. CDR3: CASRDRGREKLFF. The CDR3 coding sequence is TGTGCCAGCAGAGACAGGGGGAGGGAAAAACTGTTTTTT.

The rearrangement links TRBV6-5 to TRBJ2-7, with TRBD1 matching over 8 bases. The CDR3 is 11 amino acids. Per germline, CDR1 MNHEY and CDR2 SVGAGI. J was trimmed by 10 bases and V by 4 bases; bases with no gene match: 3. This CDR3 reads CASSSGQGQYF. DNA of the CDR3: TGTGCCAGCAGTTCCGGACAGGGTCAGTACTTC.

The chain links TRBV10-1 to TRBJ2-5; D perhaps matches TRBD2 (6 bases). The CDR3 runs to 14 residues. Germline V gene data show CDR1 as WNHNN and CDR2 as SYGVQD (reference sequence). V gave up 6 bases and J gave up 0 bases, with 11 bases separating them. The CDR3 DNA sequence: TGCGCCAGCAGCGACACTAGCAACCAAGAGACCCAGTACTTC. Translating gives CASSDTSNQETQYF.

The chain is built from TRBV7-2 and TRBJ2-3; 9 nucleotides line up with TRBD2. Looked up from germline, CDR1 is SGHTA and CDR2 is FQGNSA. V lost 5 bases to trimming and J lost 6 bases; unmatched junction nucleotides: 15. This CDR3 has 17 amino acids. CDR3 DNA sequence: TGTGCCAGCAGCCCCCTAGTTTTAGCGGGAGCGGGTGATACGCAGTATTTT. It translates to CASSPLVLAGAGDTQYF.